The next 14 T cell receptor beta chains were all read from a single sample in a study of T cells after yellow fever vaccination. TCRdb re-analysed the 5' RACE reads in MiXCR, keeping a single row per CDR3 protein. Counted here are 240,000 or so distinct CDR3 sequences, roughly 7.2% occurring once; the ten biggest clones make up 0.85%. The sample in question was CD4+ T cells sorted from PBMCs, obtained 15 days after the yellow fever booster vaccination. Every receptor here comes from a man aged 25 to 40 who received the YFV17D yellow fever vaccine.

This clonotype showed up just a few times. The CDR3 is CASSSPAGGSYNEQFF. The CDR3 DNA is TGTGCCAGCAGCTCGCCAGCGGGAGGGTCCTACAATGAGCAGTTCTTC. This chain links TRBV7-2 with TRBJ2-1; the match to TRBD2 covers 10 bases. V gave up 4 bases and J gave up 1 base; unmatched junction bases: 4. CDR1 is SGHTA, CDR2 FQGNSA, per germline. The CDR3 is 16 amino acids.

This clonotype was observed at least ten times. The chain couples TRBV5-1 to TRBJ2-1; 7 positions match TRBD1. Germline trimming cut 6 bases from V and 3 bases from J; bases unmatched to any gene: 6. The CDR3 length is 14 residues. Germline CDR1 is SGHRS and CDR2 is YFSETQ. CDR3 in amino acids: CASNRDSNYNEQFF. DNA for the CDR3: TGCGCCAGCAACCGGGACAGTAACTACAATGAGCAGTTCTTC. The full variable domain, in which reference TRBV5-1 and TRBJ2-1 provide the parts outside the CDR3, is KAGVTQTPRYLIKTRGQQVTLSCSPISGHRSVSWYQQTPGQGLQFLFEYFSETQRNKGNFPGRFSGRQFSNSRSEMNVSTLELGDSALYLCASNRDSNYNEQFFGPGTRLTVL.

This chain links TRBV9 with TRBJ2-1; TRBD2 aligns across 13 bases. Germline assignment: CDR1 SGDLS and CDR2 YYNGEE. With 6 bases clipped from V and 0 bases from J, the junction kept 9 bases outside the gene matches. The CDR3 runs to 18 residues. This chain's CDR3 is CASNELAGGSSSYNEQFF. In DNA form, the CDR3 reads TGTGCCAGCAACGAACTAGCGGGAGGGTCCAGCTCCTACAATGAGCAGTTCTTC. Full variable domain (remainder filled in from reference TRBV9 and TRBJ2-1): DSGVTQTPKHLITATGQRVTLRCSPRSGDLSVYWYQQSLDQGLQFLIQYYNGEERAKGNILERFSAQQFPDLHSELNLSSLELGDSALYFCASNELAGGSSSYNEQFFGPGTRLTVL.

This clonotype came up a few times. The chain has TRBV19 and TRBJ2-2; 10 bases fit TRBD2. V lost 8 bases and J lost 7; bases outside the gene matches: 7. Per the germline V gene, CDR1 is LNHDA and CDR2 is SQIVND (reference sequence). This CDR3 spans 14 amino acids. Written as DNA, the CDR3 is TGTGCCAGTTGCGTCCTAGCGGGAGTCGGGGAGCTGTTTTTT. Protein: CASCVLAGVGELFF.

This clonotype was seen ten or more times. The rearrangement links TRBV28 to TRBJ2-2, with D uncertain. In germline, CDR1 is MDHEN, CDR2 SYDVKM. The CDR3 loop spans 13 amino acids. Trimming left V 10 bases short and J 6 bases short, with 15 bases between. CDR3 loop: CATEPESAGELFF. In DNA form, the CDR3 reads TGTGCCACGGAACCCGAAAGCGCCGGGGAGCTGTTTTTT.

The rearrangement uses TRBV11-1 and TRBJ1-6; no clear D gene. Trimming left V 1 base short and J 0 bases short, with 13 bases between. The germline CDR1 and CDR2 sequences are SGHAT and FQDESV (reference sequence). The CDR3 length is 18 residues. The CDR3, as DNA: TGTGCCAGCAGCTTAGGTGCCTACAGAAGCTCCTATAATTCACCCCTCCACTTT. Its translation is CASSLGAYRSSYNSPLHF. The full variable domain, with the rest looked up from reference TRBV11-1 and TRBJ1-6, is EAEVAQSPRYKITEKSQAVAFWCDPISGHATLYWYRQILGQGPELLVQFQDESVVDDSQLPKDRFSAERLKGVDSTLKIQPAELGDSAMYLCASSLGAYRSSYNSPLHFGNGTRLTVT.

The rearrangement joins TRBV7-2 to TRBJ2-1; D possibly corresponds to TRBD2 (6 bases). The V gene's germline CDR1 is SGHTA and CDR2 FQGNSA. The CDR3 length is 16 residues. Trimming removed 2 bases from V and 0 bases from J, with 11 bases in between. As DNA, the CDR3 is TGTGCCAGCAGCTTACCGGGGGACCCCTCCTACAATGAGCAGTTCTTC. Amino acid sequence: CASSLPGDPSYNEQFF.

There are many counts of this clonotype. This chain uses TRBV5-1 with TRBJ2-7; D is uncertain. This CDR3 has 13 residues. Per germline, CDR1 SGHRS and CDR2 YFSETQ. Trimming cost V 5 bases and J 7 bases, with 16 bases left between them. This chain's CDR3 is CASSTARSYEQYF. For the CDR3, the DNA is TGCGCCAGCAGTACAGCTAGAAGCTATGAGCAGTACTTC.

This clonotype was recorded a few times. V and J are TRBV27 and TRBJ2-7; a weak D match, TRBD1 (5 bases). Trimming pared 5 bases from V and 3 bases from J, leaving 17 bases between. The CDR3 is 15 amino acids. Per germline, CDR1 MNHEY and CDR2 SMNVEV (reference sequence). For the CDR3, the DNA is TGTGCCAGCAGTACGCAGGGAAACTGGGGCTACGAGCAGTACTTC. It yields the protein CASSTQGNWGYEQYF.

V usage is TRBV18 and J usage is TRBJ2-7; 10 bases agree with TRBD1. Germline CDR1 is KGHSH and CDR2 is LQKENI. The CDR3 is 16 residues long. J gave up 2 bases and V 2 bases, and 6 bases lay outside the gene matches. In DNA, the CDR3 is TGTGCCAGCTCACCATCAAGGACAGGGGGGACCTACGAGCAGTACTTC. Translating gives CASSPSRTGGTYEQYF. Full variable domain (missing parts from reference TRBV18 and TRBJ2-7): NAGVMQNPRHLVRRRGQEARLRCSPMKGHSHVYWYRQLPEEGLKFMVYLQKENIIDESGMPKERFSAEFPKEGPSILRIQQVVRGDSAAYFCASSPSRTGGTYEQYFGPGTRLTVT.

About this clonotype itself: This may be a read error: a much more frequent sequence differs by one nucleotide. This rearrangement joins TRBV28 to TRBJ2-7; D is possibly TRBD1 (6 bases). The V and J ends lost 8 bases and 1 base respectively, with 9 bases between them. Germline V CDR1 and CDR2: MDHEN, SYDVKM. The CDR3 length is 12 residues. In DNA form, the CDR3 reads TGTGCCAGCGGACAGCATTCCTACGAGCAGTACTTC. Translated: CASGQHSYEQYF.

In its sample, this clonotype was seen a few times. The chain employs TRBV19 and TRBJ2-7, with 8 bases matching TRBD2. The CDR3 length is 17 residues. Germline CDR1 and CDR2: LNHDA and SQIVND (reference sequence). The J segment lost 5 bases and the V segment lost 5 bases, leaving 17 bases of the junction unmatched. The DNA for the CDR3 is TGTGCCAGTAGTCCCGATGGCTCGGGAGGGAGCAGGAACGAGCAGTACTTC. This codes for CASSPDGSGGSRNEQYF.

The chain uses TRBV27 and TRBJ2-2; 7 bases match TRBD1. The V gene end was trimmed by 7 bases and the J gene end by 2 bases; junction bases not matched to a gene: 13. Germline assignment: CDR1 MNHEY and CDR2 SMNVEV (reference sequence). The CDR3 extends over 17 amino acids. This chain's CDR3 is CASTSRERQGNTGELFF. The CDR3 DNA is TGTGCCAGCACCTCGAGGGAGAGACAGGGTAACACCGGGGAGCTGTTTTTT.

The rearrangement links TRBV20-1 to TRBJ2-2, with D unclear. CDR1 and CDR2 from the germline V gene are DFQATT and SNEGSKA (reference sequence). This CDR3 has 15 residues. Trimming pared 4 bases from V and 4 bases from J, leaving 16 bases between. CDR3 region: CSATYRTVGTGELFF. CDR3 DNA sequence: TGCAGTGCTACCTATAGGACGGTCGGCACCGGGGAGCTGTTTTTT.